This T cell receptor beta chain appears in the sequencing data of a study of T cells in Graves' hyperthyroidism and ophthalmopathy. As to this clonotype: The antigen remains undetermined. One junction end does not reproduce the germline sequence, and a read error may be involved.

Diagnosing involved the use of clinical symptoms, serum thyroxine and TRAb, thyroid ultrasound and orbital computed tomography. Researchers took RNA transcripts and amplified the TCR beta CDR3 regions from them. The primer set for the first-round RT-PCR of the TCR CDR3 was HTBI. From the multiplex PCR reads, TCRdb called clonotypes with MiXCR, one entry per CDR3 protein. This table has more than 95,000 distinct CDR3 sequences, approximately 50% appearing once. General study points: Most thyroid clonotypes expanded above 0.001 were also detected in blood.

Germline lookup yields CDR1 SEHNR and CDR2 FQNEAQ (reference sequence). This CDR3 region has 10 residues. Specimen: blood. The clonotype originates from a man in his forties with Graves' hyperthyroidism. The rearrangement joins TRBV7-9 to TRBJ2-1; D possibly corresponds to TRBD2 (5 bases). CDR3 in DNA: TGTGCCAGCAGCTTTAGCGAGCAGATCTTC. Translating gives CASSFSEQIF.